This T cell receptor beta chain comes out of a study of T cells in Graves' hyperthyroidism and ophthalmopathy. Patients were excluded because of uncontrolled infection, other autoimmune disease, pregnancy or lactation. TCR beta CDR3 sequences were amplified from RNA transcripts. The HTBI primer set was used in a first-round RT-PCR of the TCR CDR3. Each CDR3 protein gets one entry after TCRdb re-called the multiplex PCR reads with MiXCR. The sample carries more than 350,000 distinct CDR3 sequences, approximately 18% recorded once. What was sequenced was blood. This receptor was taken from a woman under 40 with Graves' hyperthyroidism that later progressed to Graves' ophthalmopathy.

CDR3 nucleotides: TGCAGTGCTAGAGATACCGGGGGGTACAACGAGCAGTACTTC. This gives the protein CSARDTGGYNEQYF. This chain connects TRBV20-1 to TRBJ2-7; 7 bases align to TRBD2. The V segment lost 0 bases and the J segment 5 bases; nucleotides outside the gene matches: 7. CDR1 is DFQATT and CDR2 is SNEGSKA in the germline V gene (reference sequence). The CDR3 spans 14 residues.